A single sample gave rise to the 32 T cell receptor beta chains below, sequenced in a study of neurological immune-mediated disorders. TCRdb processed the 5' RACE reads anew with MiXCR; each CDR3 protein has one entry. The table records 71,000 or so distinct CDR3 sequences, about 5.5% of them present only once. Source material: PBMCs. These receptors originate from a woman in her 30s with multiple sclerosis.

The chain is built from TRBV5-1 and TRBJ2-2, with 12 nucleotides matching TRBD1. The junction had 8 bases not matched to a gene; V was cut back by 1 base and J by 4 bases. The CDR3 totals 18 residues. Germline CDR1 is SGHRS and CDR2 is YFSETQ. CDR3 sequence (DNA): TGCGCCAGCAGCTTGTATGGGACAGGGGGCCACGGCACCGGGGAGCTGTTTTTT. This gives the protein CASSLYGTGGHGTGELFF.

This clonotype was counted ten times or more. The chain employs TRBV6-6 and TRBJ1-2, with 7 bases aligning to TRBD1. Germline CDR1 reads MNHNY; CDR2 reads SVGAGI (reference sequence). The CDR3 runs 15 residues. The ends lost 0 bases at V and 6 bases at J; junction bases unmatched: 7. As DNA, the CDR3 is TGTGCCAGCAGTTACTCGATAGGGGGCGTGAATGGCTACACCTTC. Amino acids: CASSYSIGGVNGYTF.

This CDR3 is CSARGAGSNSPLHF. The DNA for the CDR3 is TGCAGTGCTAGAGGGGCAGGGAGCAATTCACCCCTCCACTTT. This sequence joins TRBV20-1 and TRBJ1-6; possibly TRBD1 for D (5 bases). Trimming left V 1 base short and J 7 bases short, with 11 bases between. This CDR3 has 14 amino acids. CDR1 and CDR2 from the germline V gene are DFQATT and SNEGSKA (reference sequence).

Many counts were recorded for this clonotype. The V gene is TRBV20-1, the J gene TRBJ2-3; D is perhaps TRBD2 (7 bases). This CDR3 has 13 residues. Germline lookup yields CDR1 DFQATT and CDR2 SNEGSKA (reference sequence). Trimming shortened V by 1 base and J by 4 bases, and 9 bases separated the two germline ends. CDR3 DNA: TGCAGTGCTAGAGGGGGGGGCTCAGATACGCAGTATTTT. Protein product: CSARGGGSDTQYF.

This clonotype was counted a single time. The CDR3 DNA reads as TGCGCCAGCAGCCATGCCCCACAGGCGGTCGGAGGCTACACCTTC. As protein: CASSHAPQAVGGYTF. This rearrangement joins TRBV5-1 to TRBJ1-2; perhaps TRBD1 as D (5 bases). The CDR3 is 15 amino acids. The germline V gene encodes CDR1 SGHRS and CDR2 YFSETQ. V dropped 4 bases and J dropped 8 bases, with 21 bases sitting between them.

V gene TRBV4-1 combines with J gene TRBJ1-3, with TRBD1 as a possible D gene (6 bases). CDR1 and CDR2 (germline): MGHRA, YSYEKL. V gave up 4 bases and J gave up 2 bases, with 24 bases separating them. This CDR3 is built from 19 residues. CDR3 bases: TGCGCCAGCAGCCCAGCGCGGGGAGCACAGGGAAACGCTGGAAACACCATATATTTT. Encoded protein: CASSPARGAQGNAGNTIYF.

The J gene is TRBJ2-5, the V gene TRBV5-1; D is possibly TRBD2 (5 bases). The V and J ends lost 2 bases and 4 bases respectively, with 9 bases between them. The CDR3 is made up of 13 amino acids. From germline, CDR1 is SGHRS and CDR2 YFSETQ. CDR3 bases: TGCGCCAGCAGCTTTAGGGAGTCAGAGACCCAGTACTTC. It is translated as CASSFRESETQYF.

To note about this clonotype: With a much larger clone just one base away, this may be a read error. The chain couples TRBV7-6 to TRBJ2-3; D ambiguous. Trimming took 0 bases from V and 2 from J, leaving 6 bases between them. The CDR3 covers 14 residues. In germline, CDR1 is SGHVS, CDR2 FNYEAQ. The CDR3 DNA reads TGTGCCAGCAGCTTAGCGAACTCCACAGATACGCAGTATTTT. Protein: CASSLANSTDTQYF.

In this sample, this clonotype turned up many times. The V gene is TRBV7-6, the J gene TRBJ2-5, with a tentative D call TRBD2 (6 bases). V was trimmed by 1 base and J by 0 bases, leaving 12 bases between them. In germline, CDR1 is SGHVS, CDR2 FNYEAQ. The CDR3 length is 16 residues. The CDR3 is CASSLGVGGNQETQYF. The DNA of the CDR3 is TGTGCCAGCAGCTTAGGGGTCGGGGGAAACCAAGAGACCCAGTACTTC.

CDR3 nucleotides: TGTGCCAGCAGCCCGGGGACAGCTCTGAACACTGAAGCTTTCTTT. Its translation is CASSPGTALNTEAFF. The chain couples TRBV3-1 to TRBJ1-1; 7 nucleotides agree with TRBD1. There are 15 residues in the CDR3. V dropped 4 bases and J dropped 0; count of bases not matched to a gene: 5. Germline CDR1 reads LGHDT; CDR2 reads YNNKEL (reference sequence).

This clonotype came up many times. The chain has TRBV5-1 and TRBJ2-3; TRBD2 is a possible D gene (5 bases). V lost 6 bases to trimming and J lost 0 bases, with 14 bases between them. Germline CDR1 SGHRS, CDR2 YFSETQ. The CDR3 consists of 15 residues. DNA for the CDR3: TGCGCCAGCACTTCGGCTAGCACTAGCACAGATACGCAGTATTTT. Translating gives CASTSASTSTDTQYF.

This clonotype was counted many times. The chain carries TRBV5-1 and TRBJ1-4; D is undetermined. The CDR3 loop spans 14 amino acids. Germline lookup yields CDR1 SGHRS and CDR2 YFSETQ. The V end was cut by 0 bases, the J end by 3 bases, with 6 bases between. In nucleotides, the CDR3 is TGCGCCAGCAGCTTGGGCATGGCTAATGAAAAACTGTTTTTT. It yields the protein CASSLGMANEKLFF.

This clonotype was found a few times. As DNA, the CDR3 is TGTGCCAGCAGTCTTGGACAGGTCTCCTACGAGCAGTACTTC. Translated, it gives CASSLGQVSYEQYF. This chain joins TRBV12-3 or TRBV12-4 and TRBJ2-7; 7 positions agree with TRBD1. J lost 0 bases, V lost 5 bases, and 4 bases had no gene match. The CDR3 totals 14 residues.

The chain uses TRBV5-1 and TRBJ2-3, with no clear D. Germline CDR1 SGHRS, CDR2 YFSETQ. V gave up 6 bases and J gave up 0 bases, with 14 bases separating them. This CDR3 has 15 residues. CDR3: CASTLYPSSTDTQYF. Written as DNA, the CDR3 is TGCGCCAGCACCCTGTATCCTTCTAGCACAGATACGCAGTATTTT.

The rearrangement uses TRBV5-6 and TRBJ2-5; 14 bases are a match to TRBD2. J gave up 5 bases and V 4 bases, and 7 bases lay outside the gene matches. This CDR3 comprises 16 residues. The germline V gene has CDR1 SGHDT and CDR2 YYEEEE. The chain's CDR3 is CASSPGLAGVRETQYF. CDR3 nucleotides: TGTGCCAGCAGCCCGGGACTAGCGGGAGTTCGGGAGACCCAGTACTTC.

The V and J genes are TRBV9 and TRBJ2-5; D is unresolved. CDR1 and CDR2 from the germline V gene are SGDLS and YYNGEE. Trimming took off 2 bases at V and 5 bases at J, with 13 bases between the two ends. The CDR3 length is 14 residues. The CDR3 reads CASSVRLGGETQYF. The CDR3 region has the DNA TGTGCCAGCAGCGTTAGGTTAGGTGGGGAGACCCAGTACTTC. Variable domain in full (rest from reference TRBV9 and TRBJ2-5): DSGVTQTPKHLITATGQRVTLRCSPRSGDLSVYWYQQSLDQGLQFLIQYYNGEERAKGNILERFSAQQFPDLHSELNLSSLELGDSALYFCASSVRLGGETQYFGPGTRLLVL.

This clonotype occurred many times. The rearrangement links TRBV5-1 to TRBJ2-1; tentatively, D is TRBD1 or TRBD2 (5 bases each). This CDR3 is built from 13 residues. Per germline, CDR1 SGHRS and CDR2 YFSETQ. Trimming cost V 4 bases and J 9 bases, with 14 bases left between them. CDR3 sequence reads: CASSLGERAEQFF. In DNA, the CDR3 is TGCGCCAGCAGCCTAGGGGAGAGGGCTGAGCAGTTCTTC.

This clonotype was found many times. CDR3 loop: CASSGDLQETQYF. CDR3 bases: TGCGCCAGCTCCGGGGATTTACAAGAGACCCAGTACTTC. This sequence joins TRBV5-1 and TRBJ2-5; TRBD2 is a possible D gene (5 bases). The CDR3 length is 13 residues. Deletions cut 7 bases from V and 2 bases from J, with 12 bases between. CDR1 and CDR2 from the germline V gene are SGHRS and YFSETQ.

This clonotype has at least ten counts. The chain has TRBV12-3 or TRBV12-4 and TRBJ2-1, with TRBD2 identical over 9 bases. The CDR3 is made up of 17 amino acids. V lost 3 bases and J lost 0; bases outside the gene matches: 6. The CDR3 DNA is TGTGCCAGCAGTTTGCCTAGCGGGGTGAGCTCCTACAATGAGCAGTTCTTC. As protein: CASSLPSGVSSYNEQFF.

This chain uses TRBV25-1 with TRBJ2-1; 7 bases map to TRBD1. The CDR3 is 13 residues long. The germline gives CDR1 MGHDK, CDR2 SYGVNS. V was clipped by 4 bases and J by 4 bases; unmatched bases: 1. The CDR3 DNA sequence: TGTGCCAGCAGTGGGGACAGTTACAATGAGCAGTTCTTC. This sequence encodes CASSGDSYNEQFF.

The CDR3 region has the DNA TGTGCCAGCAGCTCCGACAGGAACTATGGCTACACCTTC. Its translation: CASSSDRNYGYTF. This sequence joins TRBV27 and TRBJ1-2; D perhaps matches TRBD1 (6 bases). There are 13 residues in the CDR3. Germline CDR1 reads MNHEY; CDR2 reads SMNVEV (reference sequence). V lost 6 bases to trimming and J lost 2 bases, with 10 bases between them.

There are many counts of this clonotype. This rearrangement joins TRBV18 to TRBJ2-3, with 12 bases identical to TRBD2. The CDR3 sequence is 15 residues long. Germline loops: CDR1 KGHSH, CDR2 LQKENI. Germline trimming cut 6 bases from V and 6 bases from J; bases unmatched to any gene: 7. CDR3: CASSPTSGSSDTQYF. Written as DNA, the CDR3 is TGTGCCAGCTCTCCGACTAGCGGGAGCAGCGATACGCAGTATTTT.

This clonotype was seen a handful of times. The DNA for the CDR3 is TGTGCCAGCGAGGACGGTCTGGCGGGAGCGGGCGGGGAGCTGTTTTTT. This translates into CASEDGLAGAGGELFF. The V gene is TRBV12-3 or TRBV12-4, the J gene TRBJ2-2, with TRBD2 identical over 7 bases. The V and J ends lost 8 bases and 7 bases, in that order; junction bases with no gene match: 16. The CDR3 has 16 residues.

This clonotype came up many times. The rearrangement joins TRBV20-1 to TRBJ2-7; D is possibly TRBD2 (6 bases). CDR3 length: 16 amino acids. Trimming stripped 5 bases from V and 4 bases from J, with 24 bases between. Germline CDR1 DFQATT, CDR2 SNEGSKA (reference sequence). CDR3: CSARKEVSGPSYEQYF. CDR3 coding DNA: TGCAGTGCTCGCAAAGAGGTTAGCGGACCATCATACGAGCAGTACTTC.

Many counts were recorded for this clonotype. The rearrangement links TRBV14 to TRBJ2-7; D remains unclear. Germline CDR1 reads SGHDN; CDR2 reads FVKESK. The CDR3 spans 12 residues. Between the trimmed V and J ends, which lost 1 base and 9 bases, there was a span of 10 bases. This chain's CDR3 is CASSQGWSTQYF. The CDR3 DNA reads as TGTGCCAGCAGCCAAGGATGGTCGACGCAGTACTTC. Full variable domain (remainder filled in from reference TRBV14 and TRBJ2-7): EAGVTQFPSHSVIEKGQTVTLRCDPISGHDNLYWYRRVMGKEIKFLLHFVKESKQDESGMPNNRFLAERTGGTYSTLKVQPAELEDSGVYFCASSQGWSTQYFGPGTRLTVT.

This chain joins TRBV14 and TRBJ2-1; tentatively, D is TRBD1 or TRBD2 (5 bases each). The length of the CDR3 is 14 residues. Germline V gene lookup returns CDR1 SGHDN and CDR2 FVKESK. V was pared by 4 bases and J by 10 bases, with 17 bases between. The CDR3 here is CASSLIREGDEQFF. The CDR3 nucleotides are TGTGCCAGCAGCCTGATCCGCGAAGGGGACGAGCAGTTCTTC.

V and J are TRBV10-2 and TRBJ2-3, with D perhaps TRBD1 (6 bases). The CDR3 totals 15 residues. Germline V gene lookup returns CDR1 WSHSY and CDR2 SAAADI. V dropped 4 bases and J dropped 4 bases, with 15 bases sitting between them. CDR3 loop: CASSASYRAADTQYF. In DNA form, the CDR3 reads TGCGCCAGCAGTGCGTCGTACAGGGCCGCAGATACGCAGTATTTT.

In this sample, this clonotype turned up many times. J is TRBJ2-5 and V is TRBV20-1, with D maybe TRBD2 (7 bases). This CDR3 region has 13 residues. Trimming pared 7 bases from V and 0 bases from J, leaving 12 bases between. Germline CDR1 reads DFQATT; CDR2 reads SNEGSKA (reference sequence). The CDR3 DNA is TGCAGTGGGGGGGGCCTGAACCAAGAGACCCAGTACTTC. It encodes CSGGGLNQETQYF.

This clonotype was counted at least ten times. This rearrangement joins TRBV20-1 to TRBJ2-5; D might be TRBD1 or TRBD2, each matching 6 bases. Trimming stripped 2 bases from V and 5 bases from J, with 9 bases between. The CDR3 totals 12 residues. Germline V CDR1 and CDR2: DFQATT, SNEGSKA (reference sequence). CDR3 nucleotide sequence: TGCAGTGCTAGACGAGGGGGGGAGACCCAGTACTTC. It translates to CSARRGGETQYF.

The sample holds many counts of this clonotype. V gene TRBV15 combines with J gene TRBJ1-4; 9 positions match TRBD1. This CDR3 has 18 amino acids. V gave up 1 base and J gave up 2 bases; unmatched junction bases: 8. CDR1 LNHNV and CDR2 YYDKDF come from the germline V gene (reference sequence). The CDR3 is CATSRVTGGARTNEKLFF. The CDR3 nucleotides read TGTGCCACCAGCAGAGTCACAGGGGGCGCGAGGACTAATGAAAAACTGTTTTTT. Looking up the rest from reference TRBV15 and TRBJ1-4 gives the full variable domain: DAMVIQNPRYQVTQFGKPVTLSCSQTLNHNVMYWYQQKSSQAPKLLFHYYDKDFNNEADTPDNFQSRRPNTSFCFLDIRSPGLGDTAMYLCATSRVTGGARTNEKLFFGSGTQLSVL.

The sample holds many counts of this clonotype. This rearrangement joins TRBV20-1 to TRBJ2-1; 8 bases are shared with TRBD2. The V gene's germline CDR1 is DFQATT and CDR2 SNEGSKA (reference sequence). The CDR3 consists of 15 residues. V was clipped by 6 bases and J by 5 bases; unmatched bases: 12. The CDR3: CSASESGSSHNEQFF. Here the CDR3 DNA reads TGCAGTGCCAGTGAAAGCGGGAGTAGCCACAATGAGCAGTTCTTC.

The table lists this clonotype with many counts. This chain links TRBV6-6 with TRBJ2-1; 11 bases fit TRBD2. The CDR3 is 14 residues long. The J segment lost 7 bases and the V segment lost 6 bases, leaving 5 bases of the junction unmatched. The germline CDR1 and CDR2 sequences are MNHNY and SVGAGI (reference sequence). For the CDR3, the DNA is TGTGCCAGCAGCCAGACTAGCGGGATAAATGAGCAGTTCTTC. Residues: CASSQTSGINEQFF.